This T cell receptor (beta chain) was sequenced during a study of vaccination effects on CD4 cells after COVID-19. Overall study: Post-vaccine specimens arrived a median 72 days past the second dose. The study, taken as a whole, reports: Small numbers of convalescent patients limited the study. It also lacked early post-infection timepoints. Late after vaccination, infection- and vaccine-induced clones showed marked clonal contraction.

Antigen-specific CD4+ T cells expanded by the ViraFEST assay with viral peptide pools were then sequenced. After roughly 11 days in culture, the CD4+ T cells were isolated. Every participant took two doses of the BNT162b2 or mRNA-1273 vaccine. People in the vaccine group had not been infected with SARS-CoV-2 before, and their nucleocapsid antibodies were negative. Sequenced by immunoSEQ multiplex PCR; TCRdb stores in-frame clones only, minus some. The sample includes about 28,000 clones, about 70% of them seen just once. As regards this clone: Its antigen is unidentified.

V lost 6 bases, J lost 1 base, and 6 bases stayed unmatched. The CDR3 totals 14 residues. Germline values: CDR1 ENHRY, CDR2 SYGVKD. The clonotype comes from a human donor who received a COVID-19 vaccine. The material sequenced was CD4+ T cells from PBMCs cultured with HCoV-NL63 spike peptides, taken after COVID-19 vaccination. V and J are TRBV10-3 and TRBJ2-7, with 7 bases lining up with TRBD1. In DNA form, the CDR3 reads TGTGCCATCAGAGCCGGGACAGATTCCTACGAGCAGTACTTC. Encoded protein: CAIRAGTDSYEQYF.